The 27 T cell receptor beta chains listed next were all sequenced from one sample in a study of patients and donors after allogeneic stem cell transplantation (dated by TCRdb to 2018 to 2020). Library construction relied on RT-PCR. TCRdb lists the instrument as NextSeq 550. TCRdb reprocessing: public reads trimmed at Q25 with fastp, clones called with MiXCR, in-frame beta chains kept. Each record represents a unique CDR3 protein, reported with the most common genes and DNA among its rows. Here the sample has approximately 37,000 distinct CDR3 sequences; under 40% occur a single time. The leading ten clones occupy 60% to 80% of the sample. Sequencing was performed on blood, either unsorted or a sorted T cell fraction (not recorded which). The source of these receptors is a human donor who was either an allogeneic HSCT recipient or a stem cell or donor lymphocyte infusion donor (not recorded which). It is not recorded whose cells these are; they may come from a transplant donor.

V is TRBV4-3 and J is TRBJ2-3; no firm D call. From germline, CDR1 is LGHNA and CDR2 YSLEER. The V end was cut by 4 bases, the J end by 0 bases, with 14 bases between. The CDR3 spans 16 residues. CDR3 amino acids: CASSPRRGPSTDTQYF. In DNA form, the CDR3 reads TGCGCCAGCAGCCCCCGACGTGGCCCTAGCACAGATACGCAGTATTTT.

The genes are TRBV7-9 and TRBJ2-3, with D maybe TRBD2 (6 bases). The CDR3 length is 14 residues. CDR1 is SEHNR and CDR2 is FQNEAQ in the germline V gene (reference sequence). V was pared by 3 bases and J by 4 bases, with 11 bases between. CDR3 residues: CASSFWDFADTQYF. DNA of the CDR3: TGTGCCAGCAGCTTTTGGGACTTTGCAGATACGCAGTATTTT.

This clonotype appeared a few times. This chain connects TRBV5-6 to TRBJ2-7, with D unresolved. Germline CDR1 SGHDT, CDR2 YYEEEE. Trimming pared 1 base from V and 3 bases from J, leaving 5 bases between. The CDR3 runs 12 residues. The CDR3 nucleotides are TGTGCCAGCAGCTTGTGGAGCTACGAGCAGTACTTC. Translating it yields CASSLWSYEQYF.

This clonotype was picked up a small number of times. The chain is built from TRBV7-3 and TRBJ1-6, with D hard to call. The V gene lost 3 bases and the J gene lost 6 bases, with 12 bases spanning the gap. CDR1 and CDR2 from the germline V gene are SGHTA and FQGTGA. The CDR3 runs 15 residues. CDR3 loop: CASSFFPAFNSPLHF. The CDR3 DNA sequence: TGTGCCAGCAGCTTTTTCCCGGCATTTAATTCACCCCTCCACTTT.

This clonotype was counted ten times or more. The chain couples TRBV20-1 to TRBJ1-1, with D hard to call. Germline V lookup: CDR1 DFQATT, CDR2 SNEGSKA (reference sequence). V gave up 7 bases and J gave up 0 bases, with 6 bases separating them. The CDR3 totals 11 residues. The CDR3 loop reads CSVRLNTEAFF. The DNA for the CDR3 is TGCAGTGTCCGCCTGAACACTGAAGCTTTCTTT.

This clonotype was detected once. In nucleotides, the CDR3 is TGTGCCAGCAGCTTAGCGTTCACCCAAGGGAACATTCAGTACTTC. Amino acid sequence: CASSLAFTQGNIQYF. The rearrangement joins TRBV11-2 to TRBJ2-4; D is ambiguous. Trimming cost V 1 base and J 7 bases, with 14 bases left between them. Looked up from germline, CDR1 is SGHAT and CDR2 is FQNNGV. This CDR3 contains 15 residues.

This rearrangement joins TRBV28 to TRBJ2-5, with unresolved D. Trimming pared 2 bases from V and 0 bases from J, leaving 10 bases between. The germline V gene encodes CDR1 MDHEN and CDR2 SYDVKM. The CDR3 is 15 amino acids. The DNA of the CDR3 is TGTGCCAGCAGTTTAGGGTCCAACGACCAAGAGACCCAGTACTTC. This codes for CASSLGSNDQETQYF.

The CDR3 DNA is TGCGCCAGCAGTGAGAACAGGAACGCTTTCTTT. It encodes CASSENRNAFF. V gene TRBV10-2 combines with J gene TRBJ1-1, with a possible D match to TRBD1 (5 bases). Deletions cut 2 bases from V and 11 bases from J, with 9 bases between. The CDR3 spans 11 residues. Germline V CDR1 and CDR2: WSHSY, SAAADI.

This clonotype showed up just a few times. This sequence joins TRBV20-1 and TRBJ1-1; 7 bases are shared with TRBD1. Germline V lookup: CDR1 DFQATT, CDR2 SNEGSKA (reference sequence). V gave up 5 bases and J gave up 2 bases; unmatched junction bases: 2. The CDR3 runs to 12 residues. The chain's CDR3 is CSAGQVNTEAFF. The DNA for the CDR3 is TGCAGTGCTGGACAGGTTAACACTGAAGCTTTCTTT.

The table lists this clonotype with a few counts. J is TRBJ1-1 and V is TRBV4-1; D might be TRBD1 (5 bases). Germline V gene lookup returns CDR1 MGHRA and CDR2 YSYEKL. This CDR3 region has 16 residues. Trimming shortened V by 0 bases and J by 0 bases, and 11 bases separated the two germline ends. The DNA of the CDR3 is TGCGCCAGCAGCCAAGATCCTAACAGGATGAACACTGAAGCTTTCTTT. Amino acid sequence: CASSQDPNRMNTEAFF.

The CDR3 sequence: CASSLRGLATEAFF. For the CDR3, the DNA is TGTGCCAGCAGCTTACGGGGTCTCGCCACTGAAGCTTTCTTT. The rearrangement links TRBV7-9 to TRBJ1-1; the D is unclear. This CDR3 spans 14 amino acids. CDR1 is SEHNR, CDR2 FQNEAQ, per germline (reference sequence). Trimming removed 2 bases at V and 4 bases at J, with 11 bases between. Supplemented by reference TRBV7-9 and TRBJ1-1, the full variable domain reads DTGVSQNPRHKITKRGQNVTFRCDPISEHNRLYWYRQTLGQGPEFLTYFQNEAQLEKSRLLSDRFSAERPKGSFSTLEIQRTEQGDSAMYLCASSLRGLATEAFFGQGTRLTVV.

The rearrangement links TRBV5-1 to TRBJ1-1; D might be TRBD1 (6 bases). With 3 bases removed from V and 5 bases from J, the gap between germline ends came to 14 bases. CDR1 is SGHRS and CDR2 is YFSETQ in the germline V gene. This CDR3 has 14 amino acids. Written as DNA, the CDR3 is TGCGCCAGCAGCTCAGGGGCAGTAAGGACTGAAGCTTTCTTT. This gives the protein CASSSGAVRTEAFF. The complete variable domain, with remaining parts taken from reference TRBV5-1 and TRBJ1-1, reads KAGVTQTPRYLIKTRGQQVTLSCSPISGHRSVSWYQQTPGQGLQFLFEYFSETQRNKGNFPGRFSGRQFSNSRSEMNVSTLELGDSALYLCASSSGAVRTEAFFGQGTRLTVV.

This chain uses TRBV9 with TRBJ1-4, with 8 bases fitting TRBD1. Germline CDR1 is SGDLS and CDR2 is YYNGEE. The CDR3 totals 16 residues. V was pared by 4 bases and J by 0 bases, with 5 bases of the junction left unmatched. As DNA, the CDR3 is TGTGCCAGCAGCCATCGACAGGGGACAACTAATGAAAAACTGTTTTTT. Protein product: CASSHRQGTTNEKLFF.

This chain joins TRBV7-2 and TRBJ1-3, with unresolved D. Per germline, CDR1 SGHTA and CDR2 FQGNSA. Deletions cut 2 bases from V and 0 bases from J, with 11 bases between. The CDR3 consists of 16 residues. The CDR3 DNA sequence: TGTGCCAGCAGCTTATTGGGGATTGGCTCTGGAAACACCATATATTTT. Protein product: CASSLLGIGSGNTIYF.

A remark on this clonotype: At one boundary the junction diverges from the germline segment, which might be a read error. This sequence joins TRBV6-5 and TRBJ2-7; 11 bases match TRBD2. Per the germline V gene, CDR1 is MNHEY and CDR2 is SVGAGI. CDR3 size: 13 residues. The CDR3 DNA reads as TGTGCCAGCAGTTACGATCCTAGCGGGAGGCACCGCTTC. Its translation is CASSYDPSGRHRF.

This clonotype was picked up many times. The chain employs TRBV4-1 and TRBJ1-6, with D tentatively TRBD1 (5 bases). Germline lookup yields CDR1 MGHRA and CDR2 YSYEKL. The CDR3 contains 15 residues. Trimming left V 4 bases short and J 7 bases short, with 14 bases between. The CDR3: CASSPAVGQNSPLHF. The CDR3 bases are TGCGCCAGCAGCCCAGCCGTGGGGCAAAATTCACCCCTCCACTTT.

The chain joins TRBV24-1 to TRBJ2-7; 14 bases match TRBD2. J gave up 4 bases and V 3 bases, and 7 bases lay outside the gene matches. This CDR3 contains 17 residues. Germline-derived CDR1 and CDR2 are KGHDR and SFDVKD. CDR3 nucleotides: TGTGCCACCAGTGATCCACCCGGGACTAGCGGGAGTTACGAGCAGTACTTC. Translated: CATSDPPGTSGSYEQYF.

CDR3: CSATTSGPYLAKNIQYF. In DNA, the CDR3 is TGCAGTGCAACGACTAGCGGACCGTATCTAGCCAAAAACATTCAGTACTTC. The chain has TRBV20-1 and TRBJ2-4, with 9 bases aligning to TRBD2. V lost 6 bases and J lost 0; bases outside the gene matches: 12. The CDR3 runs to 17 residues. Germline V gene sequence: CDR1 DFQATT, CDR2 SNEGSKA (reference sequence).

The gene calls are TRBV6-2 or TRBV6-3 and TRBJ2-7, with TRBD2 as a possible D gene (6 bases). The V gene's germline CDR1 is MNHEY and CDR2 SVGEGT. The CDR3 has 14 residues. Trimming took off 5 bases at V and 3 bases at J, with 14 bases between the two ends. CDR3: CASSQPRGIYEQYF. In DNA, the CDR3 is TGTGCCAGCAGTCAACCTCGGGGGATCTACGAGCAGTACTTC.

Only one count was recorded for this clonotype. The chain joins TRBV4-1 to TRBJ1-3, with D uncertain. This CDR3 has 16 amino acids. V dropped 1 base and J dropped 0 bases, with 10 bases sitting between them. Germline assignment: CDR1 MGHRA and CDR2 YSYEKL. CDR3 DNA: TGCGCCAGCAGCCAAGCCCGACATAGCTCTGGAAACACCATATATTTT. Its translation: CASSQARHSSGNTIYF.

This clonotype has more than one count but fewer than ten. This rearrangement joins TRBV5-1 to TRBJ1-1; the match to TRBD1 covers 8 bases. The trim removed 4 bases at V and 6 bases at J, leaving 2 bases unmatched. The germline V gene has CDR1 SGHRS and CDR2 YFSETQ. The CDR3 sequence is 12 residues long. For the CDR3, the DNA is TGCGCCAGCAGCCTCAGGGGGCCTGAAGCTTTCTTT. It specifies CASSLRGPEAFF.

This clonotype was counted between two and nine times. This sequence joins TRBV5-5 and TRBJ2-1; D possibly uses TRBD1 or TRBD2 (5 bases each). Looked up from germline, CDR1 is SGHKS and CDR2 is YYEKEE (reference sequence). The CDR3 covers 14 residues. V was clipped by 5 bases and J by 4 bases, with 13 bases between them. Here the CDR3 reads CASRGWGPYNEQFF. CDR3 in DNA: TGTGCCAGCAGAGGGTGGGGACCATACAATGAGCAGTTCTTC.

CDR3 loop: CASSTAGTGGYNSPLHF. The CDR3 DNA is TGTGCCAGCAGCACAGCCGGGACAGGAGGATATAATTCACCCCTCCACTTT. This chain links TRBV11-2 with TRBJ1-6; 8 bases align to TRBD1. Germline lookup yields CDR1 SGHAT and CDR2 FQNNGV. CDR3 length: 17 residues. V lost 5 bases and J lost 4; bases outside the gene matches: 10. Together with reference TRBV11-2 and TRBJ1-6, the CDR3 gives the full variable domain: EAGVAQSPRYKIIEKRQSVAFWCNPISGHATLYWYQQILGQGPKLLIQFQNNGVVDDSQLPKDRFSAERLKGVDSTLKIQPAKLEDSAVYLCASSTAGTGGYNSPLHFGNGTRLTVT.

Written as DNA, the CDR3 is TGTGCCAGCAAACCAGGGGGCGCGGGGACCGGGGAGCTGTTTTTT. Translation gives CASKPGGAGTGELFF. The chain joins TRBV6-2 or TRBV6-3 to TRBJ2-2; 8 bases are a match to TRBD1. From germline, CDR1 is MNHEY and CDR2 SVGEGT. The CDR3 has 15 amino acids. V was pared by 7 bases and J by 5 bases, with 9 bases of the junction left unmatched.

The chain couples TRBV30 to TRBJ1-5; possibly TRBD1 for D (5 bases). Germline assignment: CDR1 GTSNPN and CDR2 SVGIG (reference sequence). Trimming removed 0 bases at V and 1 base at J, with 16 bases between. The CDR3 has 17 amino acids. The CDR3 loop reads CAWSVHRTKKSNQPQHF. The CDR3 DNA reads TGTGCCTGGAGTGTACATCGGACAAAGAAAAGCAATCAGCCCCAGCATTTT.

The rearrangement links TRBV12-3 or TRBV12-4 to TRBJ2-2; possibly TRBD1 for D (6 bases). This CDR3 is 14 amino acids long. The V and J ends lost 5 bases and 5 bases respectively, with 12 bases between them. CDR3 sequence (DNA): TGTGCCAGCAGTCTGACAGGATTTACCGGGGAGCTGTTTTTT. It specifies CASSLTGFTGELFF.

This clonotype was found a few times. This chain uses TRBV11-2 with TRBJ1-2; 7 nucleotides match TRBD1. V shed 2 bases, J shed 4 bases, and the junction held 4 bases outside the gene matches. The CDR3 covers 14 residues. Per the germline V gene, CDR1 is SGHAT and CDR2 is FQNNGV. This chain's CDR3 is CASSLMGQPYGYTF. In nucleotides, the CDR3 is TGTGCCAGCAGCTTAATGGGACAGCCCTATGGCTACACCTTC.